This TCR beta chain was identified during a study of blood T cell repertoires in COVID-19. As for the study in general: Specimens from acute and convalescent COVID-19 originated in the United States, Italy and Spain.

Germline V gene sequence: CDR1 MNHEY, CDR2 SMNVEV (reference sequence). This CDR3 is built from 15 residues. The V and J ends lost 5 bases and 4 bases, in that order; junction bases with no gene match: 6. Produced via immunoSEQ multiplex PCR; TCRdb's table is partial and in-frame only. The sample lists about 150,000 clones; about 90% were seen once. The chain joins TRBV27 to TRBJ2-4, with 9 bases identical to TRBD2. What was sequenced was peripheral blood. This TCR derives from a man aged 45-60 years with acute or convalescent COVID-19. The CDR3 loop is CASSTVGLAKNIQYF. The CDR3 region has the DNA TGTGCCAGCAGTACGGTGGGACTAGCAAAAAACATTCAGTACTTC.